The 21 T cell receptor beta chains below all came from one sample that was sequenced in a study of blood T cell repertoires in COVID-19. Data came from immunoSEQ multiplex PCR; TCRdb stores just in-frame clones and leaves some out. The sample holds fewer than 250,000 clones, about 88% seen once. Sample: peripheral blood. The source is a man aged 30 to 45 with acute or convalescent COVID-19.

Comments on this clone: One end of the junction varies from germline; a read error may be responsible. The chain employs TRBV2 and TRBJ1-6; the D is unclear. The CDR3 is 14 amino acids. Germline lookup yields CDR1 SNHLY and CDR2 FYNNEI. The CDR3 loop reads CASREDGDNSPLHF. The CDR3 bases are TGTGCCAGCAGGGAAGACGGAGATAATTCACCCCTCCACTTT.

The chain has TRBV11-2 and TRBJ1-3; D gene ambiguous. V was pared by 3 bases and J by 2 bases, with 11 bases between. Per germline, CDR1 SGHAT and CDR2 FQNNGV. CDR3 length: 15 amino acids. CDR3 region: CASSFFRDTGNTIYF. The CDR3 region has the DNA TGTGCCAGCAGCTTCTTTCGCGATACTGGAAACACCATATATTTT.

The CDR3 coding sequence is TGTGCCTGGAGTCCGGACAGGGGTATTGGGCGACTGTTTTTT. Amino acid sequence: CAWSPDRGIGRLFF. This rearrangement joins TRBV30 to TRBJ1-4; 9 bases align to TRBD1. V shed 2 bases and J 13 bases; nucleotides not matched to a gene: 11. Germline CDR1 and CDR2: GTSNPN and SVGIG (reference sequence). This CDR3 is 14 amino acids long.

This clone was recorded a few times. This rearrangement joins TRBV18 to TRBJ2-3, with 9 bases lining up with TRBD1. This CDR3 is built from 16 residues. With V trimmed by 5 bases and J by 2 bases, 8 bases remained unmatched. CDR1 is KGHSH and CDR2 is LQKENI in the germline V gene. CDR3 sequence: CASSSQGAGTTDTQYF. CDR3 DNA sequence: TGTGCCAGCTCATCACAGGGGGCGGGTACCACAGATACGCAGTATTTT.

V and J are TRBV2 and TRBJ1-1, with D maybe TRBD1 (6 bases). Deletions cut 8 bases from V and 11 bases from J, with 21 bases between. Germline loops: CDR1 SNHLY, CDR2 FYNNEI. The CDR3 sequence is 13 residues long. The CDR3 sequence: CASEGRGRRWAFF. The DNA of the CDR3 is TGTGCCAGCGAGGGCAGGGGACGTCGGTGGGCTTTCTTT.

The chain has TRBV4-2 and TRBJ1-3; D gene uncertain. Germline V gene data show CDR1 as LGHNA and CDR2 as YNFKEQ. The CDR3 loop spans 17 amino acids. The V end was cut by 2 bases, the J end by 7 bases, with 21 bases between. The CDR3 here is CASSQFPPGSAGNTIYF. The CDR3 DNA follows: TGTGCCAGCAGCCAATTTCCCCCGGGGTCAGCCGGGAACACCATATATTTT.

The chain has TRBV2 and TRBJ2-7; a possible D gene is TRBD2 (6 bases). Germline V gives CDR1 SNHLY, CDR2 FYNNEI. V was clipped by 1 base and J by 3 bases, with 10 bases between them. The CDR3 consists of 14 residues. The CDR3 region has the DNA TGTGCCAGCAGTGAAGGGGTTAGCGGCTACGAGCAGTACTTC. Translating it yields CASSEGVSGYEQYF.

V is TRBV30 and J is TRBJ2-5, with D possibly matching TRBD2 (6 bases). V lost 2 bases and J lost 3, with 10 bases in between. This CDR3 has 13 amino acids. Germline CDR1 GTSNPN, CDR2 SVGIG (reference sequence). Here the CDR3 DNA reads TGTGCCTGGAGTAGAGGACTAAAAGAGACCCAGTACTTC. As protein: CAWSRGLKETQYF.

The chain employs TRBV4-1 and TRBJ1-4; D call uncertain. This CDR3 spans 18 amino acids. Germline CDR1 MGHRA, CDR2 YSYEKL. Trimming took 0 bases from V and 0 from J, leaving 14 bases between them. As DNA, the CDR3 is TGCGCCAGCAGCCAAGAACGGGGTACGAGTTCAACTAATGAAAAACTGTTTTTT. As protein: CASSQERGTSSTNEKLFF.

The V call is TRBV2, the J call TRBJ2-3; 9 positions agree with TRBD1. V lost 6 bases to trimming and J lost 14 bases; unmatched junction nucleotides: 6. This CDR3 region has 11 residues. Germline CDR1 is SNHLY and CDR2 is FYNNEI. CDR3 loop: CASSHDRGWYF. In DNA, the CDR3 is TGTGCCAGCAGCCACGACAGGGGGTGGTATTTT.

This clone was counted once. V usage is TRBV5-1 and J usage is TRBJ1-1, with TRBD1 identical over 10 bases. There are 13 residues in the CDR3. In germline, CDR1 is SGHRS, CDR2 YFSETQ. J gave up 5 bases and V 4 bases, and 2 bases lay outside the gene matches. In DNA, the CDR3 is TGCGCCAGCAGCCCGGGACAGGGGACTGAAGCTTTCTTT. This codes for CASSPGQGTEAFF.

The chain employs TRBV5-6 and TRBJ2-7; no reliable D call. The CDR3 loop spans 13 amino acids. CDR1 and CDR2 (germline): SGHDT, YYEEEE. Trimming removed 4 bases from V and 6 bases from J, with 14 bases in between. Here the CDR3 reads CASSLAGSREQYF. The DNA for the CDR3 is TGTGCCAGCAGCCTCGCCGGGTCCCGCGAGCAGTACTTC. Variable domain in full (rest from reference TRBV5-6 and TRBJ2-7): DAGVTQSPTHLIKTRGQQVTLRCSPKSGHDTVSWYQQALGQGPQFIFQYYEEEERQRGNFPDRFSGHQFPNYSSELNVNALLLGDSALYLCASSLAGSREQYFGPGTRLTVT.

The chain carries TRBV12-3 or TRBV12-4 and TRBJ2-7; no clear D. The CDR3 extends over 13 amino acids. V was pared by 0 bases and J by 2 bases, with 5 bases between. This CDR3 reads CASSLASAYEQYF. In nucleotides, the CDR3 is TGTGCCAGCAGTTTAGCCTCGGCCTACGAGCAGTACTTC.

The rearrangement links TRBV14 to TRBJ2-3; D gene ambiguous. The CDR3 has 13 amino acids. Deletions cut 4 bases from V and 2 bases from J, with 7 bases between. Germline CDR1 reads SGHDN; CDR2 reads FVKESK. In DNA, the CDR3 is TGTGCCAGCAGCCCTCTTAACACAGATACGCAGTATTTT. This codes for CASSPLNTDTQYF.

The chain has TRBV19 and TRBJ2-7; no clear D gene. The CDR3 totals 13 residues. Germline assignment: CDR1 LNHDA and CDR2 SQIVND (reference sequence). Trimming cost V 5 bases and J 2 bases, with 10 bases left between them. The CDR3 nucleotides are TGTGCCAGTAGTCCATATCAGACCTACGAGCAGTACTTC. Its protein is CASSPYQTYEQYF. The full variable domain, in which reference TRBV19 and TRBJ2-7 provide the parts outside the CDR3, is DGGITQSPKYLFRKEGQNVTLSCEQNLNHDAMYWYRQDPGQGLRLIYYSQIVNDFQKGDIAEGYSVSREKKESFPLTVTSAQKNPTAFYLCASSPYQTYEQYFGPGTRLTVT.

The CDR3 region is CAWGSGQQYF. In nucleotides, the CDR3 is TGTGCCTGGGGCTCAGGGCAGCAGTACTTC. The genes are TRBV30 and TRBJ2-7; weak D call: TRBD1 (5 bases). In germline, CDR1 is GTSNPN, CDR2 SVGIG (reference sequence). The CDR3 sequence is 10 residues long. V gave up 5 bases and J gave up 8 bases, with 10 bases separating them.

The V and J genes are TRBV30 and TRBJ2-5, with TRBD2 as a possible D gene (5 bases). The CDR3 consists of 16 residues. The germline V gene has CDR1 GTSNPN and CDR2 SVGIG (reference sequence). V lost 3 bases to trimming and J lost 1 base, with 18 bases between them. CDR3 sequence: CAWSRADRRSQETQYF. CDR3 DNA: TGTGCCTGGAGCAGAGCGGACCGGCGGTCCCAAGAGACCCAGTACTTC.

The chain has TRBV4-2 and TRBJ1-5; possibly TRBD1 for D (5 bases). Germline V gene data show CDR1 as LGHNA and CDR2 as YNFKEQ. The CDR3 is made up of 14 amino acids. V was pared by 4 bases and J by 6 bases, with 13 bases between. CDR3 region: CASSPGVGSQPQHF. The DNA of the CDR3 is TGTGCCAGCAGCCCGGGGGTGGGGAGTCAGCCCCAGCATTTT.

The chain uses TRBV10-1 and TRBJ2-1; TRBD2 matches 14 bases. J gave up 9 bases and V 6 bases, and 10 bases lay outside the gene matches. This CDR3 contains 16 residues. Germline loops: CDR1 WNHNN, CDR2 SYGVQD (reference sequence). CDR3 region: CASSATTSGRAREQFF. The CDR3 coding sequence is TGCGCCAGCAGCGCGACGACTAGCGGGAGGGCCCGTGAGCAGTTCTTC.

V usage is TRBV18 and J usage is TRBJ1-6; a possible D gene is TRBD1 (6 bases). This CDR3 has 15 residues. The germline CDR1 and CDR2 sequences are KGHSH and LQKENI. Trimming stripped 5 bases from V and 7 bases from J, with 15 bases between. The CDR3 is CASSITGSGNSPLHF. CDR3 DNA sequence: TGTGCCAGCTCAATCACAGGGTCGGGGAATTCACCCCTCCACTTT.

CDR3 protein: CASSQGRGYTGELFF. The CDR3 DNA reads as TGTGCCAGCAGCCAGGGACGGGGGTACACCGGGGAGCTGTTTTTT. The chain joins TRBV7-9 to TRBJ2-2, with a possible D match to TRBD2 (6 bases). With 5 bases removed from V and 3 bases from J, the gap between germline ends came to 13 bases. Germline V gene data show CDR1 as SEHNR and CDR2 as FQNEAQ (reference sequence). This CDR3 is built from 15 residues.